This T cell receptor (beta chain) came from a study of blood T cell repertoires in COVID-19. Across the study: T cells, B-cell-depleted T cells, or PBMCs supplied cDNA or gDNA.

Germline V gene data show CDR1 as MNHEY and CDR2 as SVGAGI. Between the trimmed V and J ends, which lost 2 bases and 8 bases, there was a span of 12 bases. This CDR3 region has 13 residues. The repertoire was sequenced with immunoSEQ multiplex PCR; TCRdb's copy has only in-frame clones and lacks some. Among about 520,000 clones listed, approximately 85% were seen once. This clone was found a few times. The clonotype originates from a human donor in a cohort sampled during active COVID-19. The chain joins TRBV6-5 to TRBJ1-2; D perhaps matches TRBD1 (5 bases). Sequenced input: peripheral blood. The CDR3 here is CASSYRRGRGYTF. CDR3 DNA: TGTGCCAGCAGTTACAGGCGGGGCCGAGGCTACACCTTC.